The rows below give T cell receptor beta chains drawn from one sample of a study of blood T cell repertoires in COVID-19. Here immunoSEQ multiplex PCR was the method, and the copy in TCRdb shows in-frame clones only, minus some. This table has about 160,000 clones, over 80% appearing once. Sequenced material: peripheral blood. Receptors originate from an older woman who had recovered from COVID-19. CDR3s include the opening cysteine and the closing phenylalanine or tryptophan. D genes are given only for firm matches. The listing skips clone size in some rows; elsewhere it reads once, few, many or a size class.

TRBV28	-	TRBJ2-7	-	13	TGTGCCAGCAGCAGGGCGGGGTCCTACGAGCAGTACTTC	CASSRAGSYEQYF
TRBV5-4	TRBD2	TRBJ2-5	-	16	TGTGCCAGCAGCCGGACTAGCGGGGGAGCCCAAGAGACCCAGTACTTC	CASSRTSGGAQETQYF
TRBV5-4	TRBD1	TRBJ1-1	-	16	TGTGCCAGCAGCCCGACCGCCGCGACAGGGCTCCGAGAAGCTTTCTTT	CASSPTAATGLREAFF
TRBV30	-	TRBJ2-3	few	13	TGTGCCTGGAGTTCAGGGTTCACAGATACGCAGTATTTT	CAWSSGFTDTQYF
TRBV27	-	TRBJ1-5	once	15	TGTGCCAGCAGTCCGAATTTGGGGCGCAATCAGCCCCAGCATTTT	CASSPNLGRNQPQHF
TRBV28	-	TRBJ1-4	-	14	TGTGCCAGCAGTGTCCCGCGGAGGGGAGAAAAACTGTTTTTT	CASSVPRRGEKLFF
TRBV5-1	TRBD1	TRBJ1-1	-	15	TGCGCCAGCAGCTCTGGAGGACAGGAGAACACTGAAGCTTTCTTT	CASSSGGQENTEAFF
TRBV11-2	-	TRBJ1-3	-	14	TGTGCCAGCAGCGGGCGGGTAACTGGAAACACCATATATTTT	CASSGRVTGNTIYF
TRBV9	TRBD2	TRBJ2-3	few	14	TGTGCCAGCAGCCCGCGGACTAGAGGGGATACGCAGTATTTT	CASSPRTRGDTQYF
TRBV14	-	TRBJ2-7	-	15	TGTGCCAGCAGCTTTCAGGGGAGTAGGGCCTACGAGCAGTACTTC	CASSFQGSRAYEQYF
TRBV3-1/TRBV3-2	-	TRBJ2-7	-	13	TGTGCCAGCAGCCAAGATTCCGGGTTCGAGCAGTACTTC	CASSQDSGFEQYF
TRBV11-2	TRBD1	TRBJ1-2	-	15	TGTGCCAGCAGCTTAGGGTCAGACAGGGGATTTCGCTACACCTTC	CASSLGSDRGFRYTF
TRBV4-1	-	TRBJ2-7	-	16	TGCGCCAGCAGCCAAGGGTTTGCGGGTTTCTCCTACGAGCAGTACTTC	CASSQGFAGFSYEQYF
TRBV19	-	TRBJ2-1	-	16	TGTGCCACGGCCCCGCGGCCGATGATGGGGGCGGATGAGCAGTTCTTC	CATAPRPMMGADEQFF
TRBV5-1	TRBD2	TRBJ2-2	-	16	TGCGCCAGCAGCATGAGCGGGGGCGGCAACACCGGGGAGCTGTTTTTT	CASSMSGGGNTGELFF
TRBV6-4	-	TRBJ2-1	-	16	TGTGCCAGCAGTGAAAGACCGGGGGGCGGCATATATGAGCAGTTCTTC	CASSERPGGGIYEQFF
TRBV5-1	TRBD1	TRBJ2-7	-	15	TGCGCCAGCAGCTTGTTCCAGGGGGCTGGCTACGAGCAGTACTTC	CASSLFQGAGYEQYF
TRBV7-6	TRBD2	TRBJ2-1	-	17	TGTGCCAGCAGCCTTCTTTGGGGCGGGGGAGCCTACAATGAGCAGTTCTTC	CASSLLWGGGAYNEQFF
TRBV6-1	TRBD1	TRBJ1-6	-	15	TGTGCCAGCAGTGACCAAGACAGGGGGTATTCACCCCTCCACTTT	CASSDQDRGYSPLHF
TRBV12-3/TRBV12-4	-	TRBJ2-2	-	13	TGTGCCAGCAGCAACGCGGCCACCGGGGAGCTGTTTTTT	CASSNAATGELFF
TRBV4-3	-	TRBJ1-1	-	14	TGCGCCAGCAGCCAAGCCTCCCCCAGGACTGAAGCTTTCTTT	CASSQASPRTEAFF
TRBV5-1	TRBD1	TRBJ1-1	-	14	TGCGCCAGCAGCTCCGGGACAGGGAACACTGAAGCTTTCTTT	CASSSGTGNTEAFF
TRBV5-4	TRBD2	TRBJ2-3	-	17	TGTGCCAGCAGCTTGTTTTCTTCTAGCGGGGGGGCAGATACGCAGTATTTT	CASSLFSSSGGADTQYF
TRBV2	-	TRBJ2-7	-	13	TGTGCCACCACACAGGGCGGGGGTAACGAGCAGTACTTC	CATTQGGGNEQYF
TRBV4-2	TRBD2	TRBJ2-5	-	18	TGTGCCAGCAGCCTCCATAGCGGGGGGGCCGGGTATTCGGAGACCCAGTACTTC	CASSLHSGGAGYSETQYF
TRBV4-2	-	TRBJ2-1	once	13	TGTGCCAGCGCTCGGGGGCGGGGGAATGAGCAGTTCTTC	CASARGRGNEQFF
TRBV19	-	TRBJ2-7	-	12	TGTGCCAGTAGTATACCCCGGGAGGAGCAGTACTTC	CASSIPREEQYF
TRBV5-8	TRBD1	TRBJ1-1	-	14	TGTGCCAGCAGCTTAAGGGGGCTTGGGACTGAAGCTTTCTTT	CASSLRGLGTEAFF
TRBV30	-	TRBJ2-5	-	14	TGTGCCTGGACACGTCCCGCGGTCCAAGAGACCCAGTACTTC	CAWTRPAVQETQYF
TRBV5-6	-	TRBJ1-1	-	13	TGTGCCAGCAGCTTGCCAATGAACACTGAAGCTTTCTTT	CASSLPMNTEAFF
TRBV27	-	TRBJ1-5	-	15	TGTGCCAGCAGTCCACTTTCGCAGATGGCCGAGGCCCAGCATTTT	CASSPLSQMAEAQHF
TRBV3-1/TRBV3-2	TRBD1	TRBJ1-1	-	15	TGTGCCAGCAGCCAATATCGGGACAGTAACACTGAAGCTTTCTTT	CASSQYRDSNTEAFF
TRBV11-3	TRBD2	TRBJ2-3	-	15	TGTGCCAGCAGCCTCCGGGGGGACCGGGATAATACGCAGTATTTT	CASSLRGDRDNTQYF
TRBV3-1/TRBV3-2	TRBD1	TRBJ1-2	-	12	TGTGCCAGCGGACAGGGTAACCATGGCTACACCTTC	CASGQGNHGYTF
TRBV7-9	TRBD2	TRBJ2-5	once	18	TGTGCCAGCAGCTCCCCGGGGGGAGCGGGGGGCAGGCAAGAGACCCAGTACTTC	CASSSPGGAGGRQETQYF
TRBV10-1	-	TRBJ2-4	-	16	TGCGCCAGCCTCCGAGGAGGGAATCTAGCCAAAAACATTCAGTACTTC	CASLRGGNLAKNIQYF
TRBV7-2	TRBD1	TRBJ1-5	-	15	TGTGCCAGCAGCTTCTCAGGGGGTAGCAATCAGCCCCAGCATTTT	CASSFSGGSNQPQHF
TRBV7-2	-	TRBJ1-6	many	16	TGTGCCAGCAGCTTAACCTCTACGCGTCTAAATTCACCCCTCCACTTT	CASSLTSTRLNSPLHF
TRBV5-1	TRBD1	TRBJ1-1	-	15	TGCGCCAGCAGCTTTACCTCTGACAGGGCGACTGAAGCTTTCTTT	CASSFTSDRATEAFF
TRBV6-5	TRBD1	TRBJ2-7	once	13	TGTGCCAGCGGACGGGACAGGGGTGGCGAGCAGTACTTC	CASGRDRGGEQYF